This TCR beta chain originates from a study of shared T cell receptors in the human thymus. TCRdb keeps only in-frame clones here, not all; method: immunoSEQ multiplex PCR. The table includes hundreds of thousands of clones, 75% to 80% detected once. V lost 3 bases, J lost 5 bases, and 14 bases lay in between. This CDR3 region has 15 residues. Per the germline V gene, CDR1 is KGHSH and CDR2 is LQKENI. This same sample was also taken into another study, of human thymus T cells. That work adds: The donors were infants in Finland with congenital heart defects, otherwise immunologically healthy. Thymus pieces cut out during corrective heart surgery were the tissue that was used. Thymic and blood repertoires appeared to carry a bias in their V and J gene usage. What related research reported was that thymic repertoires overlapped highly among unrelated individuals.

Sequenced sample: thymocytes. The V and J genes are TRBV18 and TRBJ2-1, with D tentatively TRBD2 (6 bases). The clonotype comes from a boy in the first two years of life with a congenital heart defect. The CDR3 loop is CASSPGPGTHNEQFF. In DNA, the CDR3 is TGTGCCAGCTCACCTGGGCCCGGGACTCACAATGAGCAGTTCTTC.